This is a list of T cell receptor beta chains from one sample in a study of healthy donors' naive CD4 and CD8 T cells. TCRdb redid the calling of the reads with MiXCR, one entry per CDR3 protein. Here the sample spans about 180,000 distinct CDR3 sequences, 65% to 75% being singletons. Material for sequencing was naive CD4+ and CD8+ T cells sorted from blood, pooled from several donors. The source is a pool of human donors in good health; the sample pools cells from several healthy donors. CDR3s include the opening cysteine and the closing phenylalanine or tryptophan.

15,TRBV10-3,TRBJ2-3,CAISDLSGSTDTQYF
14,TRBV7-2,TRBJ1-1,CASSLIAKNTEAFF
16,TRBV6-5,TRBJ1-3,CASSYSGTDSGNTIYF
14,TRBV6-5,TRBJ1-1,CASRSRAKYAEAFF
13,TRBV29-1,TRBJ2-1,CSVLGQGGNEQFF
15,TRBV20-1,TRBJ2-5,CSAGLGGQGFETQYF
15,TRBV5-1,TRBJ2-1,CASSLVWQGRNEQFF
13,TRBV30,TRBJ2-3,CAWMDGGSDTQYF
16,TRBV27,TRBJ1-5,CASSSTPGGMVQPQHF
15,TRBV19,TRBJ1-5,CASSIGGHGNQPQHF
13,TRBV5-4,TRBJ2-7,CASSLEYRNEQYF
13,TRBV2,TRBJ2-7,CASSDLVSYEQYF
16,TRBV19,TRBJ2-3,CASSLISGTRTDTQYF
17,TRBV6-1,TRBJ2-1,CASSYSPTAGLYNEQFF
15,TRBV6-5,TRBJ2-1,CASSKQRDVRNEQFF
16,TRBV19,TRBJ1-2,CASSIPGLPKNYGYTF
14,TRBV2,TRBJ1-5,CASSPEQGYQPQHF
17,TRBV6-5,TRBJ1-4,CASSKQQGWSTNEKLFF
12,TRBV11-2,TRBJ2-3,CASSSYRDTQYF
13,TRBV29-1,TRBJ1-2,CSVEGTGPRGYTF
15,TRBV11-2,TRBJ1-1,CASSLVIQGNTEAFF
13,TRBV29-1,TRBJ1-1,CSVGRGMNTEAFF
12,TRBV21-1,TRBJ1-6,CASSPGGKPLHF
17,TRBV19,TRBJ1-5,CASSIPTGLSGNQPQHF
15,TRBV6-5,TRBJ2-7,CASSRDRDRGREQYF
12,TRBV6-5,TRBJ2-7,CASKTGSYEQYF
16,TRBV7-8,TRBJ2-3,CASSLFGSAYTDTQYF
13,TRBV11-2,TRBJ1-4,CASSPRFNEKLFF
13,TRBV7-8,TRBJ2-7,CASSLNPGPLWYF
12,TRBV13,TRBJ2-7,CASSPGVGEQYF
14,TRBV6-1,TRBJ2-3,CASTQGWGTDTQYF
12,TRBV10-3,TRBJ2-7,CATGQGYYEQYF
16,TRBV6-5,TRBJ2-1,CASSYFQAPSYNEQFF
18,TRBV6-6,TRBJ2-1,CASSYPTGQEPIWNEQFF
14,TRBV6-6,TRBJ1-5,CASSLQGANQPQHF
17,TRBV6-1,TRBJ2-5,CASSSMLRDRDQETQYF
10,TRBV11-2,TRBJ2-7,CASSLAEQYF
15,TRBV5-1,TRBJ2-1,CASSLWRAPYNEQFF
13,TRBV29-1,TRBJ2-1,CSVEGRRGNEQFF
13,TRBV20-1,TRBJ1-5,CSARGTDNQPQHF
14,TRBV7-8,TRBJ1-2,CASSLARTGYGYTF
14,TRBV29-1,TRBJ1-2,CSVLSASRSYGYTF
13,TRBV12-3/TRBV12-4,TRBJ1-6,CASSPDYNSPLHF
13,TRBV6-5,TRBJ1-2,CASRPPGTPGYTF
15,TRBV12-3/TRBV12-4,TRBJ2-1,CTSSHRASGRNEQFF
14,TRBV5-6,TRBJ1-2,CASSFDTSTYGYTF